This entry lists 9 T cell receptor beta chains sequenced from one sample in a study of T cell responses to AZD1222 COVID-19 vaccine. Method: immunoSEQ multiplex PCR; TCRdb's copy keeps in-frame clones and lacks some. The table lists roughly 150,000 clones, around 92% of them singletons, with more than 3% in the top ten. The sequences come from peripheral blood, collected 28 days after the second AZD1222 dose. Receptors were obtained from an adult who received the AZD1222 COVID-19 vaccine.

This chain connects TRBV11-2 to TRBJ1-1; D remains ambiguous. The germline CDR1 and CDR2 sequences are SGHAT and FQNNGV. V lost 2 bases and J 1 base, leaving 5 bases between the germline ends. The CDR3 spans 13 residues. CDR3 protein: CASSLWGNTEAFF. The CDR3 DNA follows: TGTGCCAGCAGCTTATGGGGGAACACTGAAGCTTTCTTT.

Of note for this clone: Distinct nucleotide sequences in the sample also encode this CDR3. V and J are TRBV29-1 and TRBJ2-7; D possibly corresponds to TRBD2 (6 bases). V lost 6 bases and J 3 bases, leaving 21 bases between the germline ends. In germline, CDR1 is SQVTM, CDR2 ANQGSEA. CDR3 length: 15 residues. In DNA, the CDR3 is TGCAGCGTCGCCGCTCTGGGAGGATGGAACTACGAGCAGTACTTC. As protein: CSVAALGGWNYEQYF.

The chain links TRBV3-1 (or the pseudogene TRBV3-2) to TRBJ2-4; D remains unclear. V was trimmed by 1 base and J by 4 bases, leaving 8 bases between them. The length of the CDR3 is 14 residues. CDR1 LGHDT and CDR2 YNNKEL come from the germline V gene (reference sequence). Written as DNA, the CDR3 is TGTGCCAGCAGCCAAGGGGCCAGAAAAAACATTCAGTACTTC. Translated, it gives CASSQGARKNIQYF.

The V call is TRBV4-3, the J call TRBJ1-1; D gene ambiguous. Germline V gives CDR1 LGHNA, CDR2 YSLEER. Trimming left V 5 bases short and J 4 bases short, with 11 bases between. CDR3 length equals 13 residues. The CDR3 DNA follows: TGCGCCAGCAGCGTTGAACAAGGCACTGAAGCTTTCTTT. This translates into CASSVEQGTEAFF.

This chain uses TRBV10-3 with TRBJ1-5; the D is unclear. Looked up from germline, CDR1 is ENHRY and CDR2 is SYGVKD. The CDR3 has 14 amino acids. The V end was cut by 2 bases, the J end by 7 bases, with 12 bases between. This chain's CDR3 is CAISEEGRVQPQHF. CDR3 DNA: TGTGCCATCAGTGAGGAGGGTAGAGTACAGCCCCAGCATTTT.

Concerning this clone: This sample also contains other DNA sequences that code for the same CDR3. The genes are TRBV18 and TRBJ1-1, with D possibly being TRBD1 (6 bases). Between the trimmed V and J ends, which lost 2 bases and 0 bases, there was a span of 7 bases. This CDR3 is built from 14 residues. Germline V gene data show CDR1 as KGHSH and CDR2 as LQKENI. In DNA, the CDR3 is TGTGCCAGCTCACCAGACAGGTTGAACACTGAAGCTTTCTTT. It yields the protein CASSPDRLNTEAFF.

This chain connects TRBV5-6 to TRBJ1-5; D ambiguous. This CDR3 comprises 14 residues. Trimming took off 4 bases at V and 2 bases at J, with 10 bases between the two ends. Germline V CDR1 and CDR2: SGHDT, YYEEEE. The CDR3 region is CASSRGRGNQPQHF. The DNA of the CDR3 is TGTGCCAGCAGCCGAGGGCGGGGCAATCAGCCCCAGCATTTT.

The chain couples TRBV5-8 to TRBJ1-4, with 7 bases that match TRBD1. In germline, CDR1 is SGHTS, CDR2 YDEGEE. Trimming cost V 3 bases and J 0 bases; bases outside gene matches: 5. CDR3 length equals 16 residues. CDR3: CASSSSGTATNEKLFF. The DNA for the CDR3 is TGTGCCAGCAGCTCCTCCGGGACAGCAACTAATGAAAAACTGTTTTTT.

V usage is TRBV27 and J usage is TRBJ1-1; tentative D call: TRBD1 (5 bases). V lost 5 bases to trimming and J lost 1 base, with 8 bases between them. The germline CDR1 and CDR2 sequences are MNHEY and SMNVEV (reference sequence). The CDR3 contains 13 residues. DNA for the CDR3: TGTGCCAGCAGTGTGGACACGAACACTGAAGCTTTCTTT. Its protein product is CASSVDTNTEAFF.